Each of the 27 T cell receptor beta chains below was sequenced from the same sample in a study of PD-L1 blockade in urothelial cancer. Stated time point: pretreatment peripheral blood. The repertoire was sequenced with immunoSEQ multiplex PCR; TCRdb's copy has only in-frame clones and lacks some. The top ten hold approximately 4.5% of the sample, which has about 74,000 clones, roughly 90% seen once. The sequencing used PBMCs, collected around atezolizumab (anti-PD-L1) treatment. Receptors were obtained from a man between 65 and 80 years old with urothelial cancer.

This clone showed up just once. This chain links TRBV28 with TRBJ2-3; D ambiguous. The V and J ends lost 6 bases and 0 bases respectively, with 7 bases between them. CDR3 length: 13 residues. Germline CDR1 reads MDHEN; CDR2 reads SYDVKM. Written as DNA, the CDR3 is TGTGCCAGCAGCCCCCCTAGCACAGATACGCAGTATTTT. The encoded protein is CASSPPSTDTQYF.

V and J are TRBV18 and TRBJ2-3, with 7 bases aligning to TRBD2. The CDR3 has 15 residues. The V gene end was trimmed by 1 base and the J gene end by 2 bases; junction bases not matched to a gene: 3. Germline V lookup: CDR1 KGHSH, CDR2 LQKENI. CDR3 loop: CASSPRSGTTDTQYF. CDR3 coding DNA: TGTGCCAGCTCACCACGCAGCGGGACCACAGATACGCAGTATTTT.

The V and J genes are TRBV13 and TRBJ2-3, with TRBD2 matching over 10 bases. The V gene's germline CDR1 is PRHDT and CDR2 FYEKMQ (reference sequence). V shed 5 bases and J 4 bases; nucleotides not matched to a gene: 12. The CDR3 runs 17 residues. CDR3 in DNA: TGTGCCAGCAGCCGAAAATTACCGGGGACTAGCGCAGATACGCAGTATTTT. Encoded protein: CASSRKLPGTSADTQYF.

This chain joins TRBV19 and TRBJ1-3; D gene uncertain. The germline V and J ends were trimmed by 3 bases and 3 bases, with 3 bases remaining between them. The CDR3 has 12 residues. In germline, CDR1 is LNHDA, CDR2 SQIVND (reference sequence). For the CDR3, the DNA is TGTGCCAGTAGTATCCGTGGAAACACCATATATTTT. Protein sequence: CASSIRGNTIYF.

The chain links TRBV7-3 to TRBJ2-7; 10 positions agree with TRBD2. Per the germline V gene, CDR1 is SGHTA and CDR2 is FQGTGA. There are 15 residues in the CDR3. V was pared by 5 bases and J by 7 bases, with 11 bases of the junction left unmatched. In DNA form, the CDR3 reads TGTGCCAGCAGCCGTAGCGGGGGGCGGGCAGGAGAGCAGTACTTC. Its translation: CASSRSGGRAGEQYF. Looking up the rest from reference TRBV7-3 and TRBJ2-7 gives the full variable domain: GAGVSQTPSNKVTEKGKYVELRCDPISGHTALYWYRQSLGQGPEFLIYFQGTGAADDSGLPNDRFFAVRPEGSVSTLKIQRTERGDSAVYLCASSRSGGRAGEQYFGPGTRLTVT.

The rearrangement joins TRBV7-8 to TRBJ2-1, with a tentative D call TRBD2 (5 bases). V was shortened by 2 bases and J by 3 bases, with 14 bases between the two germline ends. Germline V lookup: CDR1 SGHVS, CDR2 FQNEAQ. There are 16 residues in the CDR3. The CDR3 DNA reads as TGTGCCAGCAGCTTATTTTCCGGGATTATCTACAATGAGCAGTTCTTC. Translating it yields CASSLFSGIIYNEQFF.

This chain links TRBV5-1 with TRBJ2-1; 7 bases match TRBD2. J lost 8 bases, V lost 5 bases, and 7 bases had no gene match. Looked up from germline, CDR1 is SGHRS and CDR2 is YFSETQ. The length of the CDR3 is 13 residues. The CDR3: CASSPRREHEQFF. CDR3 in DNA: TGCGCCAGCAGTCCTAGGCGGGAGCATGAGCAGTTCTTC.

This clone was counted only a few times. V and J are TRBV6-1 and TRBJ2-1; 9 bases map to TRBD2. The CDR3 is made up of 15 amino acids. The V segment lost 2 bases and the J segment 5 bases; nucleotides outside the gene matches: 4. Germline-derived CDR1 and CDR2 are MNHNS and SASEGT. The CDR3 coding sequence is TGTGCCAGCAGTGAAACCGGGACTAGCAACAATGAGCAGTTCTTC. Its translation: CASSETGTSNNEQFF.

The V call is TRBV21-1, the J call TRBJ1-2; the table gives TRBD1 as D, unverified against the DNA. TRBV21-1 is classified as a pseudogene. This CDR3 region has 13 residues. The CDR3 DNA is TGTGCCAGCAGCAAAGAGCACAGCCGAAGCTACACCTTC. Protein: CASSKEHSRSYTF.

This rearrangement joins TRBV5-5 to TRBJ2-5; 7 bases map to TRBD1. Germline CDR1 SGHKS, CDR2 YYEKEE (reference sequence). V shed 4 bases and J 6 bases; nucleotides not matched to a gene: 6. The CDR3 loop spans 13 amino acids. The CDR3 DNA reads TGTGCCAGCAGCCCCGACAGGGTGCAGACCCAGTACTTC. Residues: CASSPDRVQTQYF.

The rearrangement links TRBV27 to TRBJ2-6; no firm D call. The CDR3 has 17 residues. The germline CDR1 and CDR2 sequences are MNHEY and SMNVEV (reference sequence). Trimming cost V 0 bases and J 2 bases, with 11 bases left between them. The CDR3 DNA follows: TGTGCCAGCAGTTTATCGCCAGGTCTGGCTGGGGCCAACGTCCTGACTTTC. Residues: CASSLSPGLAGANVLTF.

This chain connects TRBV29-1 to TRBJ1-1; possibly TRBD1 for D (5 bases). CDR1 and CDR2 from the germline V gene are SQVTM and ANQGSEA. Trimming left V 7 bases short and J 4 bases short, with 22 bases between. This CDR3 contains 15 residues. In nucleotides, the CDR3 is TGCAGCGCTACAGGTCCTTTAGCCTCGGGCACTGAAGCTTTCTTT. Translation: CSATGPLASGTEAFF.

This chain joins TRBV23-1 and TRBJ2-7; 9 bases map to TRBD1. TRBV23-1 is placed among ORFs of uncertain function. The CDR3 is 13 amino acids. V gave up 4 bases and J gave up 5 bases; unmatched junction bases: 3. Written as DNA, the CDR3 is TGCGCCAGCAGTCCACAGGGGGCGGACGAGCAGTACTTC. The encoded protein is CASSPQGADEQYF.

V usage is TRBV30 and J usage is TRBJ1-5; the D is unclear. The germline V and J ends were trimmed by 4 bases and 4 bases, with 11 bases remaining between them. The CDR3 extends over 13 amino acids. Germline V gene data show CDR1 as GTSNPN and CDR2 as SVGIG (reference sequence). In DNA form, the CDR3 reads TGTGCCTGGACGGTGGGAGTAAATCAGCCCCAGCATTTT. The encoded protein is CAWTVGVNQPQHF.

The rearrangement uses TRBV29-1 and TRBJ2-7; 8 positions match TRBD1. The CDR3 is 14 residues long. Germline trimming cut 4 bases from V and 4 bases from J; bases unmatched to any gene: 9. CDR1 and CDR2 from the germline V gene are SQVTM and ANQGSEA. The CDR3 spells CSVVRDRGGYEQYF. CDR3 sequence (DNA): TGCAGCGTTGTGAGAGACAGGGGTGGGTACGAGCAGTACTTC.

This clone was seen a single time. This chain uses TRBV28 with TRBJ1-5; TRBD1 matches at 9 bases. The CDR3 is made up of 15 amino acids. The V gene's germline CDR1 is MDHEN and CDR2 SYDVKM. After removal of 5 bases from V and 2 bases from J, the junction contained 4 bases not matched to a gene. The CDR3 reads CASSLWTGGNQPQHF. The CDR3 nucleotides are TGTGCCAGCAGTCTCTGGACAGGGGGCAATCAGCCCCAGCATTTT.

The chain has TRBV29-1 and TRBJ1-1; 7 positions match TRBD1. In germline, CDR1 is SQVTM, CDR2 ANQGSEA. Trimming took 8 bases from V and 3 from J; bases not matched to a gene: 12. The CDR3 spans 14 residues. The CDR3 is CSSIRGMRDTEAFF. The CDR3 DNA reads as TGCAGCTCAATCAGGGGGATGCGGGACACTGAAGCTTTCTTT.

This sequence joins TRBV5-6 and TRBJ1-4; D might be TRBD1 (6 bases). Germline V CDR1 and CDR2: SGHDT, YYEEEE. The CDR3 is 13 amino acids. V lost 4 bases and J lost 8, with 12 bases in between. The CDR3 DNA sequence: TGTGCCAGCAGCAAGGGGGTGCGGGAAAAACTGTTTTTT. It specifies CASSKGVREKLFF.

This chain connects TRBV5-6 to TRBJ2-3; D is possibly TRBD2 (5 bases). CDR1 and CDR2 (germline): SGHDT, YYEEEE. This CDR3 has 15 residues. V lost 0 bases to trimming and J lost 0 bases, with 8 bases between them. In nucleotides, the CDR3 is TGTGCCAGCAGCTTGGTAACTAGTAGCACAGATACGCAGTATTTT. This encodes CASSLVTSSTDTQYF.

The chain employs TRBV5-1 and TRBJ2-1, with TRBD2 as a possible D gene (6 bases). The V and J ends lost 2 bases and 4 bases respectively, with 13 bases between them. The CDR3 covers 15 residues. Germline values: CDR1 SGHRS, CDR2 YFSETQ. The CDR3 sequence: CASSFWPGEYNEQFF. The CDR3 region has the DNA TGCGCCAGCAGCTTTTGGCCGGGAGAGTACAATGAGCAGTTCTTC.

The chain joins TRBV5-1 to TRBJ2-7; 9 bases fit TRBD2. Germline V lookup: CDR1 SGHRS, CDR2 YFSETQ. This CDR3 spans 12 amino acids. V dropped 5 bases and J dropped 6; count of bases not matched to a gene: 3. CDR3 DNA sequence: TGCGCCAGCAGTCTTAGCGGGAGCGAGCAGTACTTC. This codes for CASSLSGSEQYF.

The chain is built from TRBV28 and TRBJ1-4; D uncertain. The germline gives CDR1 MDHEN, CDR2 SYDVKM. The CDR3 is 17 amino acids. V was trimmed by 5 bases and J by 7 bases, leaving 23 bases between them. The CDR3 loop reads CASSVPVGAEEGEKLFF. The CDR3 DNA follows: TGTGCCAGCAGTGTCCCGGTAGGTGCTGAAGAGGGTGAAAAACTGTTTTTT.

The rearrangement links TRBV6-5 to TRBJ2-4; D may be TRBD1 (8 bases). CDR1 is MNHEY, CDR2 SVGAGI, per germline. V was trimmed by 4 bases and J by 10 bases, leaving 14 bases between them. This CDR3 spans 13 amino acids. The DNA of the CDR3 is TGTGCCAGCAGTTCCGGACAGGGAGGGATTCAGTACTTC. Translating gives CASSSGQGGIQYF.

The rearrangement uses TRBV6-5 and TRBJ2-3, with a tentative D call TRBD2 (5 bases). Trimming cost V 10 bases and J 5 bases, with 19 bases left between them. The CDR3 covers 14 residues. The germline V gene encodes CDR1 MNHEY and CDR2 SVGAGI. The CDR3 here is CATTRRSLIDTQYF. Here the CDR3 DNA reads TGTGCCACCACGAGGAGGTCTTTGATAGATACGCAGTATTTT.

The chain employs TRBV5-1 and TRBJ2-7; D perhaps matches TRBD1 (7 bases). Trimming removed 0 bases from V and 4 bases from J, with 11 bases in between. The CDR3 runs to 14 residues. Germline V gene lookup returns CDR1 SGHRS and CDR2 YFSETQ. In nucleotides, the CDR3 is TGCGCCAGCAGCTTGGTGCAGGGGGGATACGAGCAGTACTTC. Translation gives CASSLVQGGYEQYF. The full variable domain, in which reference TRBV5-1 and TRBJ2-7 provide the parts outside the CDR3, is KAGVTQTPRYLIKTRGQQVTLSCSPISGHRSVSWYQQTPGQGLQFLFEYFSETQRNKGNFPGRFSGRQFSNSRSEMNVSTLELGDSALYLCASSLVQGGYEQYFGPGTRLTVT.

The chain employs TRBV27 and TRBJ2-1; weak D call: TRBD2 (6 bases). The CDR3 length is 12 residues. CDR1 and CDR2 from the germline V gene are MNHEY and SMNVEV (reference sequence). V was shortened by 11 bases and J by 4 bases, with 12 bases between the two germline ends. The CDR3 sequence is CAFTRGYNEQFF. The CDR3 nucleotides are TGTGCCTTCACCCGGGGGTACAATGAGCAGTTCTTC.

CDR3 protein: CASSYATGVEQFF. DNA of the CDR3: TGTGCCAGCAGCTACGCCACAGGGGTTGAGCAGTTCTTC. This rearrangement joins TRBV7-7 to TRBJ2-1, with TRBD1 matching over 7 bases. CDR3 length equals 13 residues. With 4 bases clipped from V and 9 bases from J, the junction kept 6 bases outside the gene matches. The germline gives CDR1 SSHAT, CDR2 FNYEAQ (reference sequence).